What follows describes a single T cell receptor beta chain. This CDR3 has 16 residues. CDR1 and CDR2 (germline): ENHRY, SYGVKD. V shed 7 bases and J shed 0 bases, with 16 bases lying between them. This sample stems from a study of cytotoxic CD8 clonotypes in ibrutinib-treated CLL. TCRdb's copy holds only in-frame clones and misses some; the assay was immunoSEQ multiplex PCR. The table lists about 250,000 clones, 70% of them singletons. V is TRBV10-3 and J is TRBJ2-1; D is perhaps TRBD1 (7 bases). Here the sequenced sample was PBMCs, taken after 24 months of ibrutinib treatment. The sequence came from a human donor with chronic lymphocytic leukemia. CDR3 sequence: CAITDGGGSSYNEQFF. The CDR3 nucleotides are TGTGCCATCACCGACGGAGGGGGCAGCTCCTACAATGAGCAGTTCTTC.